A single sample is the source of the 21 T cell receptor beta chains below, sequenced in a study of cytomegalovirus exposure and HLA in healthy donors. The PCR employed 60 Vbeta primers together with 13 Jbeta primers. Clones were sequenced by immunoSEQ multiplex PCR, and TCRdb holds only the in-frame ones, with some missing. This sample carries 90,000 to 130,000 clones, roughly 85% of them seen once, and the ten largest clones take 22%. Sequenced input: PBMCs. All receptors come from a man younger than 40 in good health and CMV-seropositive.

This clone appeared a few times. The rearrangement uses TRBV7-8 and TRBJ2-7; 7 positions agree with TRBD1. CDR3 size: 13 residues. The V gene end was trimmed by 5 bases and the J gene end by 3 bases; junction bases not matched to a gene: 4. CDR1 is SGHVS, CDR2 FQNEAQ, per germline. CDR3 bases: TGTGCCAGCAGCCCCCGGACAGGCTACGAGCAGTACTTC. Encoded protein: CASSPRTGYEQYF.

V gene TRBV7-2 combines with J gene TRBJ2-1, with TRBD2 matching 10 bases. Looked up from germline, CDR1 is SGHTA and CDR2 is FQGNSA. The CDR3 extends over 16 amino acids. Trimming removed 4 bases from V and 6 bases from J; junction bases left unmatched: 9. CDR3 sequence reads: CASSWDLRTSGNEQFF. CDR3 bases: TGTGCCAGCAGCTGGGACCTTCGGACTAGCGGCAATGAGCAGTTCTTC. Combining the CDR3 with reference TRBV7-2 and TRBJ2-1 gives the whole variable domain GAGVSQSPSNKVTEKGKDVELRCDPISGHTALYWYRQSLGQGLEFLIYFQGNSAPDKSGLPSDRFSAERTGGSVSTLTIQRTQQEDSAVYLCASSWDLRTSGNEQFFGPGTRLTVL.

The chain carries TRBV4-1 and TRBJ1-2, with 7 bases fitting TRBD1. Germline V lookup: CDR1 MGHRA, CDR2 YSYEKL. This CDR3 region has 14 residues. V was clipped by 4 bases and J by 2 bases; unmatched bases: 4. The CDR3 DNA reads TGCGCCAGCAGCCCCTCACAGGGGAACTATGGCTACACCTTC. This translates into CASSPSQGNYGYTF.

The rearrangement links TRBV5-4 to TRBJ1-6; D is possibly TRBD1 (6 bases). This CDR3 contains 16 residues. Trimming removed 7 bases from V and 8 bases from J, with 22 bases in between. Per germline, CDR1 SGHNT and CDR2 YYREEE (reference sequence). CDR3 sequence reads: CASGWGGWGADSPLHF. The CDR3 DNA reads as TGTGCCAGCGGCTGGGGGGGGTGGGGGGCGGATTCACCCCTCCACTTT.

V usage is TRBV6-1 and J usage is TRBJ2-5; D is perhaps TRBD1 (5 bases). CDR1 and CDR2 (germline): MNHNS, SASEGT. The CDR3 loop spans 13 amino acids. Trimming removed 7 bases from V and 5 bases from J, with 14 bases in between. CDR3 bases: TGTGCCAGCACGTATGGGGCTTTGGAGACCCAGTACTTC. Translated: CASTYGALETQYF.

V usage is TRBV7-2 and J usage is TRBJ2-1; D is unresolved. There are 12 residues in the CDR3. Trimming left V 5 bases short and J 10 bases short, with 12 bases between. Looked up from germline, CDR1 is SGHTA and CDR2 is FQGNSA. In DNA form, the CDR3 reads TGTGCCAGCAGCACCCCTAACCTCGAGCAGTTCTTC. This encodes CASSTPNLEQFF.

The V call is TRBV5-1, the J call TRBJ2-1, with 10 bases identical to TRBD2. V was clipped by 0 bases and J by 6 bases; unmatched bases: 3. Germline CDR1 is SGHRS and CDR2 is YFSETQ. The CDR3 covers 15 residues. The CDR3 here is CASSLVSGGSNEQFF. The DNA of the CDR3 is TGCGCCAGCAGCTTGGTTAGCGGGGGGTCCAATGAGCAGTTCTTC.

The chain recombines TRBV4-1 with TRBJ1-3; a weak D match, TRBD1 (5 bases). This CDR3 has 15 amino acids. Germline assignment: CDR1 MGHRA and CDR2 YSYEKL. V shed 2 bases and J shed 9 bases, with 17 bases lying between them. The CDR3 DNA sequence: TGCGCCAGCAGCCAAACCCTTGGGCGGGGACCCACCATATATTTT. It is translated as CASSQTLGRGPTIYF.

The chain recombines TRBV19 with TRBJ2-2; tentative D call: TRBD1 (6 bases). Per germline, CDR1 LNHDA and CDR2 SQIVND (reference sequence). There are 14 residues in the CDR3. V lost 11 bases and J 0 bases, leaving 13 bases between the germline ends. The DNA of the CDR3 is TGTGCCGGCCAGGACAGTACGAACACCGGGGAGCTGTTTTTT. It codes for CAGQDSTNTGELFF.

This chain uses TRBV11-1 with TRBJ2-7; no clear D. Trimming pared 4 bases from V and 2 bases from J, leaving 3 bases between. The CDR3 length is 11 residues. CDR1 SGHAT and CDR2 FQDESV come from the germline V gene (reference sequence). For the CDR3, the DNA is TGTGCCAGCAGCTCAGCCTACGAGCAGTACTTC. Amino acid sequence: CASSSAYEQYF. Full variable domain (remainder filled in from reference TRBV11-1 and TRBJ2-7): EAEVAQSPRYKITEKSQAVAFWCDPISGHATLYWYRQILGQGPELLVQFQDESVVDDSQLPKDRFSAERLKGVDSTLKIQPAELGDSAMYLCASSSAYEQYFGPGTRLTVT.

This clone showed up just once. The CDR3 loop reads CASRVESYNEQFF. The CDR3, as DNA: TGTGCCAGCCGCGTGGAGAGCTACAATGAGCAGTTCTTC. The chain has TRBV2 and TRBJ2-1, with unresolved D. CDR3 length: 13 residues. The germline V gene has CDR1 SNHLY and CDR2 FYNNEI. Trimming left V 8 bases short and J 3 bases short, with 11 bases between.

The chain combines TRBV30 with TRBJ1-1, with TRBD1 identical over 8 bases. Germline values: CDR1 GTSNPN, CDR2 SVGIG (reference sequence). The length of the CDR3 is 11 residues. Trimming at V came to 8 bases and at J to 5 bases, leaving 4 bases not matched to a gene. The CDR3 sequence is CAGYRGTEAFF. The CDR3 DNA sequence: TGTGCCGGGTACAGGGGGACTGAAGCTTTCTTT. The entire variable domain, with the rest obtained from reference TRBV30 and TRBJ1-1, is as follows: SQTIHQWPATLVQPVGSPLSLECTVEGTSNPNLYWYRQAAGRGLQLLFYSVGIGQISSEVPQNLSASRPQDRQFILSSKKLLLSDSGFYLCAGYRGTEAFFGQGTRLTVV.

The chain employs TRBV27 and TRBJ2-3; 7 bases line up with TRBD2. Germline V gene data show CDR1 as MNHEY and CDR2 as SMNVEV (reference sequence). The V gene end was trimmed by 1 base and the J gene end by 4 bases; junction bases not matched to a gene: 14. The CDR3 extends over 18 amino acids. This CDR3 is CASSLYGSGLSGADTQYF. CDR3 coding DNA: TGTGCCAGCAGTTTATATGGTTCGGGCCTAAGCGGGGCAGATACGCAGTATTTT.

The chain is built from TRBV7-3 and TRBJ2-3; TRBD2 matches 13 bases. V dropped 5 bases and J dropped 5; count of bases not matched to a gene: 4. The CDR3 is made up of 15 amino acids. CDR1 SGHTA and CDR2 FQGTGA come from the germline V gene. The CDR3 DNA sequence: TGTGCCAGCAGCATAGGGACTAGCGGGGAAGATACGCAGTATTTT. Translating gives CASSIGTSGEDTQYF.

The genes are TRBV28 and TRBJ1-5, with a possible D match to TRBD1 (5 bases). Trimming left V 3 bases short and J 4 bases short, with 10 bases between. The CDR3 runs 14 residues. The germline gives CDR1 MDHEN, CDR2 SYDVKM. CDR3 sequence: CASSFQGSNQPQHF. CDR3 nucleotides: TGTGCCAGCAGTTTTCAGGGTTCGAATCAGCCCCAGCATTTT.

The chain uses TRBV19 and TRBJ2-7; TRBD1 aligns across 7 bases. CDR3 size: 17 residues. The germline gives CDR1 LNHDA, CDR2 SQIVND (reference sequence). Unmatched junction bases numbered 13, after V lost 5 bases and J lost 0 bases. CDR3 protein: CASSPSTGIFNSYEQYF. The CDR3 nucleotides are TGTGCCAGTAGTCCTTCGACAGGGATATTCAACTCCTACGAGCAGTACTTC.

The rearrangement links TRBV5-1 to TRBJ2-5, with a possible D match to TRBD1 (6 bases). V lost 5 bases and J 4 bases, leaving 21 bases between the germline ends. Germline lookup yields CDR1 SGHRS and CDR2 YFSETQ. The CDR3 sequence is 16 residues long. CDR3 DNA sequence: TGCGCCAGCAGGAAATCCACAGGGAACGGGTTAGAGACCCAGTACTTC. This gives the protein CASRKSTGNGLETQYF.

For the CDR3, the DNA is TGTGCCAGCAGCTTAGCGCTAGGGACAGTTGAAGCTTTCTTT. Translated: CASSLALGTVEAFF. This chain links TRBV7-2 with TRBJ1-1; 7 bases map to TRBD1. This CDR3 comprises 14 residues. Germline V CDR1 and CDR2: SGHTA, FQGNSA. With 0 bases clipped from V and 7 bases from J, the junction kept 5 bases outside the gene matches.

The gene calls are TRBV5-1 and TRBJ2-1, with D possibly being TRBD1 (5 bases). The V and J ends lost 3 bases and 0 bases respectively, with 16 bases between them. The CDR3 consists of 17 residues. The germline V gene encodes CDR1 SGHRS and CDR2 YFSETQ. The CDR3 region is CASSSGHGAGSYNEQFF. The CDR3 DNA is TGCGCCAGCAGCTCCGGACACGGAGCTGGCTCCTACAATGAGCAGTTCTTC.

This CDR3 is CASNPSRGSGANVLTF. CDR3 in DNA: TGTGCCAGCAACCCCTCTCGGGGAAGTGGGGCCAACGTCCTGACTTTC. The chain uses TRBV5-4 and TRBJ2-6, with D tentatively TRBD2 (5 bases). V gave up 6 bases and J gave up 3 bases, with 16 bases separating them. This CDR3 is 16 amino acids long. CDR1 SGHNT and CDR2 YYREEE come from the germline V gene (reference sequence).

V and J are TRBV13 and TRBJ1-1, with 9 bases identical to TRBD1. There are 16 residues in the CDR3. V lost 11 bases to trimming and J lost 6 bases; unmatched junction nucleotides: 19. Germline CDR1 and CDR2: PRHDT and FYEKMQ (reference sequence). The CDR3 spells CAGTRNRGLQYAEAFF. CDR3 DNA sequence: TGTGCCGGAACAAGAAACAGGGGGCTGCAGTACGCTGAAGCTTTCTTT.